This is a list of T cell receptor beta chains from one sample in a study of T cell repertoires in cytomegalovirus infection. TCRdb re-called the reads with MiXCR, one entry per CDR3 protein. The sample records about 450,000 distinct CDR3 sequences, roughly 30% being singletons. Input material: PBMCs. These receptors originate from a human donor in good health (CMV status not recorded). Some clones in this sample may be carry-over from other donors' samples. The CDR3 runs from the conserved cysteine through the conserved F or W. Each record gives: V gene, clone size, J gene, CDR3 length, D gene, CDR3 DNA, CDR3 protein. The D gene is left open where the match is weak. The size entry is marked missing in some rows and otherwise reads once, few, many or a size class.

TRBV19	few	TRBJ1-5	17	TRBD1	TGTGCCAGTAGTATGTGGAAGGGGGCTGTAAGCAATCAGCCCCAGCATTTT	CASSMWKGAVSNQPQHF
TRBV20-1	NA	TRBJ1-5	12	NA	TGCAGTGCTACCACAGCGAATCAGCCCCAGCATTTT	CSATTANQPQHF
TRBV7-8	NA	TRBJ1-4	16	TRBD1	TGTGCCAGCAGCTACCCGACAGGGCCTACTAATGAAACACTGTTTTTT	CASSYPTGPTNETLFF
TRBV6-2/TRBV6-3	few	TRBJ2-5	14	NA	TGTGCCAGCAGTTACCCAGGATTGGGAGAGACCCAGTACTTC	CASSYPGLGETQYF
TRBV4-1	NA	TRBJ1-3	14	NA	TGCGCCAGCAGCCAAGCACGGGCCCTCGACATCCTATATTTT	CASSQARALDILYF
TRBV7-9	NA	TRBJ2-1	16	NA	TGTGCCAGCAGCTTAGTGGCGCGGGGCATCCACAATGAGCAGTTCTTC	CASSLVARGIHNEQFF
TRBV11-2	NA	TRBJ2-7	18	NA	TGTGCCAGCAGCTTAGGCCTTCGACTAGTGGGGGACTCCTACGAGCAGTACTTC	CASSLGLRLVGDSYEQYF
TRBV20-1	NA	TRBJ1-6	14	NA	TGCAGTGCTAGCGCTACGGGGGATAATTCACCCCTCCACTTT	CSASATGDNSPLHF
TRBV4-1	few	TRBJ1-1	17	NA	TGCGCCAGCAGCCAAACCCGGGCCCTCGACGGGGGCACTGAAGCTTTCTTT	CASSQTRALDGGTEAFF
TRBV12-3/TRBV12-4	few	TRBJ1-5	14	TRBD1	TGTGCCAGCAGCCCGGACAGGGGCGGCCAGCCCCAGCATTTT	CASSPDRGGQPQHF
TRBV6-2/TRBV6-3	NA	TRBJ1-5	14	NA	TGTGCCAGCTCTGGGTTGACGGGCAATCAGCCCCAGCATTTT	CASSGLTGNQPQHF
TRBV6-6	few	TRBJ2-6	15	NA	TGTGCCAGCAGTTACTCTGCAGCTGGGGCCAACGTCCTGACTTTC	CASSYSAAGANVLTF
TRBV25-1	NA	TRBJ1-2	14	NA	TGTGCCAGCCAGGGGACCTATGGTCGGTATGGCTACACCTTC	CASQGTYGRYGYTF
TRBV6-2/TRBV6-3	once	TRBJ2-7	15	NA	TGTGCCAGCAGGCGGACCGGGACGGAGTCCTACGAGCAGTACTTC	CASRRTGTESYEQYF
TRBV24-1	once	TRBJ1-2	14	NA	TGTGCCACCAGTGACTTACAGGATAACTATGGCTACACCTTC	CATSDLQDNYGYTF
TRBV5-1	NA	TRBJ2-5	14	NA	TGCGCCAGCAGCAAAGGCCAAGGGGGAGAGACCCAGTACTTC	CASSKGQGGETQYF
TRBV7-6	many	TRBJ2-1	12	NA	TGTGCCAGCAGCTCCTCCGTAGATGAGCAGTTCTTC	CASSSSVDEQFF
TRBV11-2	many	TRBJ1-4	16	NA	TGTGCCAGCACCCCCTTTGGGCGGGTCGAGGGTGAAAAACTGTTTTTT	CASTPFGRVEGEKLFF
TRBV7-8	many	TRBJ2-7	12	NA	TGTGCCAGCAGCCAAGGGCTCTACGAGCAGTACTTC	CASSQGLYEQYF
TRBV5-4	NA	TRBJ2-7	18	NA	TGTGCCAGCAGCCTCATACTTTCCGGGACCTCCAGCTCCTACGAGCAGTACTTC	CASSLILSGTSSSYEQYF
TRBV3-1	few	TRBJ2-1	18	NA	TGTGCCAGCAGCCAAGAGTCGACCGGGGGCCTATCCTACAATGAGCAGTTCTTC	CASSQESTGGLSYNEQFF
TRBV29-1	NA	TRBJ2-7	15	TRBD2	TGCAGCGTCCGTCCTGCGAGCGGGGGCTCCTACGAGCAGTACTTC	CSVRPASGGSYEQYF
TRBV4-1	NA	TRBJ1-1	15	TRBD1	TGCGCCAGCAGCCAAGCTGGGACAGGGAACACTGAAGCTTTCTTT	CASSQAGTGNTEAFF
TRBV29-1	NA	TRBJ2-7	12	NA	TGCAGCGTTGAAGACAATTCCTACGAGCAGTACTTC	CSVEDNSYEQYF
TRBV7-2	many	TRBJ2-1	13	NA	TGTGCCAGCAGCTTGGGGAGGGGGGTTGAGCAGTTCTTC	CASSLGRGVEQFF
TRBV6-4	few	TRBJ2-1	19	TRBD2	TGTGCCAGCAGTGACTCTTTCGGGACTAGCGGGGGGGCGTACAATGAGCAGTTCTTC	CASSDSFGTSGGAYNEQFF
TRBV6-6	few	TRBJ2-5	14	NA	TGTGCCAGCAACCCAGAGACGTACCAAGAGACCCAGTACTTC	CASNPETYQETQYF
TRBV28	NA	TRBJ2-5	15	NA	TGTGCCAGCAGCCCCCTGGGGGGGGGCTGGGAGACCCAGTACTTC	CASSPLGGGWETQYF
TRBV6-1	few	TRBJ2-3	13	NA	TGTGCCAGCAGTGAATTGAGTACAGATACGCAGTATTTT	CASSELSTDTQYF
TRBV6-1	NA	TRBJ2-7	13	TRBD1	TGTGCCATCTTGGGACAGTGGGCCGACGAGCAGTACTTC	CAILGQWADEQYF
TRBV6-1	few	TRBJ1-1	14	TRBD1	TGTGCCAGCAGCGAACCGGGACAGGGTTTTGAAGCTTTCTTT	CASSEPGQGFEAFF
TRBV12-3/TRBV12-4	many	TRBJ1-2	13	NA	TGTGCCAGCAGGCCGGACAGCCGGACCTCCTACACCTTC	CASRPDSRTSYTF
TRBV23-1	few	TRBJ2-1	14	NA	TGCGCCAGCATTCCTTTTAGCTCCTACAATGAGCAGTTCTTC	CASIPFSSYNEQFF
TRBV19	many	TRBJ2-7	14	NA	TGTGCCAGTAGTACTGCCGCTATAGCCTACGAGCAGTACTTC	CASSTAAIAYEQYF
TRBV28	few	TRBJ1-2	13	NA	TGTGCCAGCAGCAATGGGGGTACCTATGGCTACACCTTC	CASSNGGTYGYTF
TRBV12-3/TRBV12-4	few	TRBJ2-5	14	NA	TGTGCCAGCAGTTTAAGGGGAGTGGGGGAGACCCAGTACTTC	CASSLRGVGETQYF
TRBV5-8	NA	TRBJ1-5	16	NA	TGTGCCAGCAGCTTGGATTTAGGACAGCTTGATCAGCCCCAGCATTTT	CASSLDLGQLDQPQHF
TRBV7-2	many	TRBJ2-1	14	TRBD1	TGTGCCAGCAGCTTCGACAGGGTAGAGAATGAGCAGTTCTTC	CASSFDRVENEQFF